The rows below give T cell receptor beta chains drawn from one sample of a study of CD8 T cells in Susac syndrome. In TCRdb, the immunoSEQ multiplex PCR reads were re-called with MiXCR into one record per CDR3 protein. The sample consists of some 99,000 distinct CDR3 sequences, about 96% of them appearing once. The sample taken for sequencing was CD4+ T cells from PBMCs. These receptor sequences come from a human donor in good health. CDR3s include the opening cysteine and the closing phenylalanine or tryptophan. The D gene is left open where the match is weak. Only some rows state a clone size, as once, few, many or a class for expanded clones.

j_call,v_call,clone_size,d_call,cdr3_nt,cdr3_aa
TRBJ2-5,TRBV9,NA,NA,TGTGCCAGCAGCGTAGCATCTCTGGGGACAGAGACCCAGTACTTC,CASSVASLGTETQYF
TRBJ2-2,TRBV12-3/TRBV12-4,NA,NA,TGTGCCAGCAGTTTGCCTACCCGGGCATACGCCAGCGGGGAGCTGTTTTTT,CASSLPTRAYASGELFF
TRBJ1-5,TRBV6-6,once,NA,TGTGCCAGCATCCACGGGGGGCAGGGTCAGCCCCAGCATTTT,CASIHGGQGQPQHF
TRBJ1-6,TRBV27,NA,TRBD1,TGTGCCAGCAGTCAGACCGGACAGGGAAGGTCACCCCTCCACTTT,CASSQTGQGRSPLHF
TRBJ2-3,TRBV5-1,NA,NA,TGCGCCAGCAGCTTGGTCGGACAGATCACAGATACGCAGTATTTT,CASSLVGQITDTQYF
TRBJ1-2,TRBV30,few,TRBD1,TGTGCCTGCAGAACCGGGACAGGTCGAGGGCATGGCTACACCTTC,CACRTGTGRGHGYTF
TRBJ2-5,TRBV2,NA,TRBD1,TGTGCCAGCAGTGAAATCGGGACAGGGTTAGAGACCCAGTACTTC,CASSEIGTGLETQYF
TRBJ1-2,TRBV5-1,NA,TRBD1,TGCGCCAGCAGCGGACAGGGGCGCGATTATAACTATGGCTACACCTTC,CASSGQGRDYNYGYTF
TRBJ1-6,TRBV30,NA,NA,TGTGCCTGGAGTGAGCAGAATAATTCACCCCTCCACTTT,CAWSEQNNSPLHF
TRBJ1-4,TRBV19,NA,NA,TGTGCCAGTAGCGGGTATACTAATGAAAAACTGTTTTTT,CASSGYTNEKLFF
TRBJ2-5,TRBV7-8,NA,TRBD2,TGTGCCAGCAGCGGCTCTAGCGGGGAGACCCAGTACTTC,CASSGSSGETQYF
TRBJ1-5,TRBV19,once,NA,TGTGCCAGTAAAGCGGAGGAAAGGCAGCCCCAGCATTTT,CASKAEERQPQHF
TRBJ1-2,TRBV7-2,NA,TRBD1,TGTGCCAGCAGCCGGACAGGGGAGGGCTATGGCTACACCTTC,CASSRTGEGYGYTF
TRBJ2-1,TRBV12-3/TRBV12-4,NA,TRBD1,TGTGCCACCCGACAGGGGTCCTACAATGAGCAGTTCTTC,CATRQGSYNEQFF
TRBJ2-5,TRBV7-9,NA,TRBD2,TGTGCCAGCAGCTACTCAGCGGGAGGGCTGGAGACCCAGTACTTC,CASSYSAGGLETQYF
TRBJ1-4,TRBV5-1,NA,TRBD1,TGCGCCAGCAGCCCCGGACAGGGTGGAGAAAAACTGTTTTTT,CASSPGQGGEKLFF
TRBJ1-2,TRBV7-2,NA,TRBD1,TGTGCCAGCAGCTTACAGGGGGGGACAGGGGGCTCTGGCTACACCTTC,CASSLQGGTGGSGYTF
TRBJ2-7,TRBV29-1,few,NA,TGCAGCGTTGGGGACTACGAGCAGTACTTC,CSVGDYEQYF
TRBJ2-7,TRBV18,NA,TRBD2,TGTGCCAGCTCAAGGACTAGCGGGAATCACTACGAGCAGTACTTC,CASSRTSGNHYEQYF
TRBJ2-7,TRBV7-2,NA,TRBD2,TGTGCCAGCAGCTTAGGGACTAGCGGGAGCCGAGGCTACGAGCAGTACTTC,CASSLGTSGSRGYEQYF
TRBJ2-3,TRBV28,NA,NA,TGTGCCAGCAGAAGACAGGTCGTGGATACGCAGTATTTT,CASRRQVVDTQYF
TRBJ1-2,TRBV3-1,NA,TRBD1,TGTGCCAGCAGCCAAGGTTTCGGACAGGGAAGGGGACTTTATCGCACCTTC,CASSQGFGQGRGLYRTF
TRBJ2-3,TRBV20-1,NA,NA,TGCAGTGCTAGAAACCTTAGCACAGATACGCAGTATTTT,CSARNLSTDTQYF
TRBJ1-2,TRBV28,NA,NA,TGTGCCAGCGGAACCCTAGGACCGGTCTATGGCTACACCTTC,CASGTLGPVYGYTF
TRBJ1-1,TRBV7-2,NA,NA,TGTGCCAGCAGCTTGGCCGGGGGCGGATCTGAAGCTTTCTTT,CASSLAGGGSEAFF
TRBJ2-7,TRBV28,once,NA,TGTGCCAGCAGTTTTGACTGGGTCGGGCGCGAGCAGTACTTC,CASSFDWVGREQYF
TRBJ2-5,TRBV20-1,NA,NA,TGCAGCGCTAGGTACCAAGAGACCCAGTACTTC,CSARYQETQYF
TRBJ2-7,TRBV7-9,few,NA,TGTGCCAGCAGCTTAAGTAGCGGAACCTACGAGCAGTACTTC,CASSLSSGTYEQYF
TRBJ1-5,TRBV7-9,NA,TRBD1,TGTGCCAGCAGCTGGACAGGGACGAACCAGCCCCAGCATTTT,CASSWTGTNQPQHF
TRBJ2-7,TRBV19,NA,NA,TGTGCCAGTAGTATTCCGGGCTCCTACGAGCAGTACTTC,CASSIPGSYEQYF
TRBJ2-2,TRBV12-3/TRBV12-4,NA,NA,TGTGCCAGCAGTCCTTGGGGGAGCCTGAACACCGGGGAGCTGTTTTTT,CASSPWGSLNTGELFF
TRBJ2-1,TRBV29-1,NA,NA,TGCAGCGTTGAAGGATTGGCGCAGCAGTTCTTC,CSVEGLAQQFF
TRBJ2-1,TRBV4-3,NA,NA,TGCGCCAGCAGCCCACCTCGTGTTGGCAATGAGCAGTTCTTC,CASSPPRVGNEQFF
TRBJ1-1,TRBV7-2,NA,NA,TGTGCCAGCAGCTTAGAGTCGTTAGGGGTGGGCTGGAACACTGAAGCTTTCTTT,CASSLESLGVGWNTEAFF
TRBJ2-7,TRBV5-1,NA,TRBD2,TGCGCCAGCAGGCGTACTAGCGGGAGGTACGAGCAGTACTTC,CASRRTSGRYEQYF
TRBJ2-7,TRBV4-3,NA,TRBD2,TGCGCCAGCAGCCAAGATTTCCCATCTCTTGGCGGGAGTGGCTACGAGCAGTACTTC,CASSQDFPSLGGSGYEQYF
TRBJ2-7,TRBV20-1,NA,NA,TGCAGTGCTATTGGCGGCCCCTACGAGCAGTACTTC,CSAIGGPYEQYF
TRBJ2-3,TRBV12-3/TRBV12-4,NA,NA,TGTGCCAGCAGACCCGAAGGGGGGGCAACAGATACGCAGTATTTT,CASRPEGGATDTQYF
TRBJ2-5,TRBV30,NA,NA,TGTGCCTGGACGAGGGGGGCCCGGCAAGAGACCCAGTACTTC,CAWTRGARQETQYF
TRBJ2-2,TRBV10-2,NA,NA,TGCGCCAGCAGTGACGGAGACACCGGGGAGCTGTTTTTT,CASSDGDTGELFF
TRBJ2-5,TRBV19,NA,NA,TGTGCCAGTTCTGGAGGGGGCCTGGGGGAGACCCAGTACTTC,CASSGGGLGETQYF
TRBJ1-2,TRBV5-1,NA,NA,TGCGCCAGCAGTCTGACAGCGGACTATGGCTACACCTTC,CASSLTADYGYTF
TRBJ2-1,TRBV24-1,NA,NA,TGTGCCACCAGTGATTTGTTGGGGGGCAATGAGCAGTTCTTC,CATSDLLGGNEQFF
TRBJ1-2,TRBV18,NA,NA,TGTGCCAGCTCACCACGGGCGCCGGAGGAGGGGGGCTACACCTTC,CASSPRAPEEGGYTF
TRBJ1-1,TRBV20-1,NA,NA,TGCAGTGCTAGACCCGGGACACCGAACACTGAAGCTTTCTTT,CSARPGTPNTEAFF
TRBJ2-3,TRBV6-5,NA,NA,TGTGCCAGCAGTTGGGCATCCCTTGGTACGCAGTATTTT,CASSWASLGTQYF
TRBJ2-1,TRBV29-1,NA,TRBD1,TGCAGCGTTCTCGACAGGGGGAACAATGAGCAGTTCTTC,CSVLDRGNNEQFF
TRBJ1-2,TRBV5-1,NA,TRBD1,TGCGCCAGCAGCCTACGGACAGGGAGCTATGGCTACACCTTC,CASSLRTGSYGYTF
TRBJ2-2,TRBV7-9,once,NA,TGTGCCAGCCTCCTTGGGACAACGAACACCGGGGAGCTGTTTTTT,CASLLGTTNTGELFF
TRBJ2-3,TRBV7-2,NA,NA,TGTGCCAGCGGAGGGGTGAGCACAGATACGCAGTATTTT,CASGGVSTDTQYF
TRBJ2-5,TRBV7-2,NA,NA,TGTGCCAGCAGCTTAGATGGCAGGGGTGAGACCCAGTACTTC,CASSLDGRGETQYF
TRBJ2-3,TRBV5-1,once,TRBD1,TGCGCCAGCAGCTTGGGGACAGGGGGCACAGATACGCAGTATTTT,CASSLGTGGTDTQYF
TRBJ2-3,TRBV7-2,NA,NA,TGTGCCAGCAGCTTCAAAGTCAGCACAGATACGCAGTATTTT,CASSFKVSTDTQYF
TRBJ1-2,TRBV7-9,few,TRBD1,TGTGCCAGCAGCCCAGGGACAGAAAACTATGGCTACACCTTC,CASSPGTENYGYTF
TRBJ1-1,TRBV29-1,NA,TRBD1,TGCAGCGTTGAAGGGGACAGGGAGAACACTGAAGCTTTCTTT,CSVEGDRENTEAFF
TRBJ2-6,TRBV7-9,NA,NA,TGTGCCATCAGGACGAGTTCCGGGGCCAACGTCCTGACTTTC,CAIRTSSGANVLTF
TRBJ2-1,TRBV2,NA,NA,TGTGCCAGCAGTCGACTCCAGGTGACCTACAATGAGCAGTTCTTC,CASSRLQVTYNEQFF
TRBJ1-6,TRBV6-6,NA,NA,TGTGCCAGCTACACCGGGACATGGCTTTCACCCCTCCACTTT,CASYTGTWLSPLHF
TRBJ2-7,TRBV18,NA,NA,TGTGCCAGCTCACCTGCAGACAGCTACGAGCAGTACTTC,CASSPADSYEQYF